Listed below are T cell receptor beta chains from one sample, sequenced in a study of blood T cell repertoires in COVID-19. TCRdb's table, derived via immunoSEQ multiplex PCR, lists solely in-frame clones and lacks some. This table holds 150,000 or so clones, about 87% found once. Sequencing used peripheral blood. These receptors were obtained from a man in his fifties or sixties with COVID-19, enrolled during active disease. The CDR3 runs from the conserved cysteine through the conserved F or W. Fields, in order: D gene, clone size, J gene, V gene, CDR3 protein, CDR3 DNA. The D gene is left open where the match is weak. The size of a clone is reported for some rows only, either as once, few or many, or as a class for expanded clones.

d_call: TRBD2
clone_size: -
j_call: TRBJ2-5
v_call: TRBV19
cdr3_aa: CASSIAPYVAGAVKTQYF
cdr3_nt: TGTGCCAGTAGTATAGCCCCTTATGTAGCGGGAGCCGTCAAGACCCAGTACTTC

d_call: -
clone_size: -
j_call: TRBJ2-5
v_call: TRBV5-4
cdr3_aa: CASSTKHSRGQETQYF
cdr3_nt: TGTGCCAGCAGCACCAAGCACTCCCGGGGGCAAGAGACCCAGTACTTC

d_call: TRBD2
clone_size: -
j_call: TRBJ2-7
v_call: TRBV3-1/TRBV3-2
cdr3_aa: CASSQSGRDDEQYF
cdr3_nt: TGTGCCAGCAGCCAAAGCGGGAGGGACGACGAGCAGTACTTC

d_call: TRBD1
clone_size: -
j_call: TRBJ1-2
v_call: TRBV14
cdr3_aa: CASSQIGTANYGYTF
cdr3_nt: TGTGCCAGCAGCCAGATTGGGACAGCGAACTATGGCTACACCTTC

d_call: -
clone_size: -
j_call: TRBJ1-1
v_call: TRBV29-1
cdr3_aa: CSAQGNTEAFF
cdr3_nt: TGCAGCGCACAGGGGAACACTGAAGCTTTCTTT

d_call: -
clone_size: few
j_call: TRBJ1-2
v_call: TRBV18
cdr3_aa: CASSPPQALGYTF
cdr3_nt: TGTGCCAGCTCACCACCCCAGGCTTTAGGCTACACCTTC

d_call: -
clone_size: -
j_call: TRBJ1-2
v_call: TRBV4-2
cdr3_aa: CASSQERYGYTF
cdr3_nt: TGTGCCAGCAGCCAAGAACGGTATGGCTACACCTTC

d_call: -
clone_size: once
j_call: TRBJ1-1
v_call: TRBV5-4
cdr3_aa: CASSLGLAGAEAFF
cdr3_nt: TGTGCCAGCAGCTTGGGACTGGCCGGGGCTGAAGCTTTCTTT

d_call: -
clone_size: -
j_call: TRBJ1-1
v_call: TRBV10-3
cdr3_aa: CAISEGDFTEAFF
cdr3_nt: TGTGCCATCAGTGAAGGTGACTTCACTGAAGCTTTCTTT

d_call: -
clone_size: once
j_call: TRBJ1-1
v_call: TRBV7-2
cdr3_aa: CASSFVGGAVNTEAFF
cdr3_nt: TGTGCCAGCAGCTTCGTGGGGGGGGCGGTGAACACTGAAGCTTTCTTT

d_call: -
clone_size: few
j_call: TRBJ2-7
v_call: TRBV18
cdr3_aa: CASSRGTPGTYEQYF
cdr3_nt: TGTGCCAGCTCAAGGGGAACGCCTGGCACCTACGAGCAGTACTTC

d_call: -
clone_size: once
j_call: TRBJ1-1
v_call: TRBV7-8
cdr3_aa: CASSLHLGGGTEAFF
cdr3_nt: TGTGCCAGCAGCTTACATCTTGGGGGAGGCACTGAAGCTTTCTTT

d_call: TRBD1
clone_size: few
j_call: TRBJ1-4
v_call: TRBV5-6
cdr3_aa: CASSRGGEVGEKLFF
cdr3_nt: TGTGCCAGCAGCAGAGGGGGCGAGGTGGGTGAAAAACTGTTTTTT

d_call: TRBD2
clone_size: -
j_call: TRBJ2-1
v_call: TRBV7-9
cdr3_aa: CASSLASGSTAEQFF
cdr3_nt: TGTGCCAGCAGCTTAGCCAGCGGGAGTACGGCTGAGCAGTTCTTC

d_call: -
clone_size: -
j_call: TRBJ2-7
v_call: TRBV13
cdr3_aa: CASSLRAKGAFSYEQYF
cdr3_nt: TGTGCCAGCAGCTTGCGGGCAAAGGGCGCCTTTTCCTACGAGCAGTACTTC

d_call: TRBD1
clone_size: -
j_call: TRBJ2-7
v_call: TRBV18
cdr3_aa: CASSRQGYEQYF
cdr3_nt: TGTGCCAGCTCTCGACAGGGATACGAGCAGTACTTC

d_call: -
clone_size: -
j_call: TRBJ1-2
v_call: TRBV5-4
cdr3_aa: CASSLGQYGYTF
cdr3_nt: TGTGCCAGCAGCTTGGGACAGTATGGCTACACCTTC

d_call: -
clone_size: -
j_call: TRBJ1-2
v_call: TRBV5-5
cdr3_aa: CASSSGSTIHGYTF
cdr3_nt: TGTGCCAGCAGCTCAGGGTCTACTATTCACGGCTACACCTTC

d_call: TRBD2
clone_size: -
j_call: TRBJ2-1
v_call: TRBV4-2
cdr3_aa: CASSQVAAREGYEQFF
cdr3_nt: TGTGCCAGCAGCCAAGTAGCGGCGCGGGAGGGCTATGAGCAGTTCTTC

d_call: -
clone_size: -
j_call: TRBJ2-7
v_call: TRBV19
cdr3_aa: CASSIMFGGEGTEHYEQYF
cdr3_nt: TGTGCCAGTAGTATTATGTTCGGGGGTGAGGGGACAGAGCATTACGAGCAGTACTTC

d_call: -
clone_size: -
j_call: TRBJ2-1
v_call: TRBV19
cdr3_aa: CASSIPPYEQFF
cdr3_nt: TGTGCCAGTAGTATTCCCCCCTATGAGCAGTTCTTC

d_call: -
clone_size: few
j_call: TRBJ2-7
v_call: TRBV11-2
cdr3_aa: CASSLERGTPYEQYF
cdr3_nt: TGTGCCAGCAGCTTAGAAAGGGGGACCCCCTACGAGCAGTACTTC

d_call: TRBD2
clone_size: once
j_call: TRBJ2-5
v_call: TRBV6-5
cdr3_aa: CASSPGTSGKTQYF
cdr3_nt: TGTGCCAGCAGTCCAGGGACTAGCGGGAAGACCCAGTACTTC

d_call: -
clone_size: -
j_call: TRBJ1-2
v_call: TRBV29-1
cdr3_aa: CSVQVLERGGYTF
cdr3_nt: TGCAGCGTTCAGGTTCTTGAAAGGGGTGGCTACACCTTC

d_call: -
clone_size: -
j_call: TRBJ1-3
v_call: TRBV9
cdr3_aa: CASSAGHALSGNTIYF
cdr3_nt: TGTGCCAGCAGCGCCGGACATGCCCTCTCTGGAAACACCATATATTTT

d_call: -
clone_size: many
j_call: TRBJ2-7
v_call: TRBV2
cdr3_aa: CASRDIDISYEQYF
cdr3_nt: TGTGCCAGCAGGGACATAGACATTTCCTACGAGCAGTACTTC

d_call: -
clone_size: -
j_call: TRBJ1-3
v_call: TRBV10-3
cdr3_aa: CAIEDRGNTIYF
cdr3_nt: TGTGCCATCGAAGACAGGGGAAACACCATATATTTT

d_call: TRBD1
clone_size: -
j_call: TRBJ1-1
v_call: TRBV7-9
cdr3_aa: CASSSEGATEAFF
cdr3_nt: TGTGCCAGCAGCTCGGAGGGGGCCACTGAAGCTTTCTTT

d_call: -
clone_size: -
j_call: TRBJ1-2
v_call: TRBV6-5
cdr3_aa: CASSYSEDYGYTF
cdr3_nt: TGTGCCAGCAGTTATTCCGAGGACTATGGCTACACCTTC

d_call: -
clone_size: -
j_call: TRBJ2-2
v_call: TRBV18
cdr3_aa: CASSPNEVGELFF
cdr3_nt: TGTGCCAGCTCACCAAATGAGGTTGGGGAGCTGTTTTTT

d_call: -
clone_size: -
j_call: TRBJ1-2
v_call: TRBV28
cdr3_aa: CASSAYHGYTF
cdr3_nt: TGTGCCAGCTCCGCCTATCATGGCTACACCTTC

d_call: -
clone_size: -
j_call: TRBJ2-7
v_call: TRBV6-5
cdr3_aa: CASSTVYEQYF
cdr3_nt: TGTGCCAGCAGTACGGTCTACGAGCAGTACTTC

d_call: -
clone_size: -
j_call: TRBJ1-6
v_call: TRBV18
cdr3_aa: CASSPVQGNSPLHF
cdr3_nt: TGTGCCAGCTCACCAGTCCAGGGTAATTCACCCCTCCACTTT

d_call: TRBD2
clone_size: -
j_call: TRBJ2-3
v_call: TRBV4-2
cdr3_aa: CASSKTGTSGDDTDTQYF
cdr3_nt: TGTGCCAGCAGCAAAACCGGGACTAGCGGGGATGACACAGATACGCAGTATTTT

d_call: TRBD1
clone_size: -
j_call: TRBJ2-5
v_call: TRBV11-3
cdr3_aa: CASSLGGQGALETQYF
cdr3_nt: TGTGCCAGCAGCCTGGGAGGACAGGGGGCTCTAGAGACCCAGTACTTC

d_call: TRBD1
clone_size: -
j_call: TRBJ2-7
v_call: TRBV3-1/TRBV3-2
cdr3_aa: CASSPQFRDRDPEQYF
cdr3_nt: TGTGCCAGCAGCCCCCAGTTCCGGGACAGGGATCCCGAGCAGTACTTC

d_call: TRBD2
clone_size: -
j_call: TRBJ2-3
v_call: TRBV5-1
cdr3_aa: CASSLVAGGPADTQYF
cdr3_nt: TGCGCCAGCAGCTTGGTGGCGGGAGGGCCAGCAGATACGCAGTATTTT

d_call: TRBD1
clone_size: -
j_call: TRBJ1-6
v_call: TRBV4-2
cdr3_aa: CASSQDAVGQGSSPLHF
cdr3_nt: TGTGCCAGCAGCCAAGATGCCGTCGGACAGGGGAGTTCACCCCTCCACTTT

d_call: TRBD2
clone_size: -
j_call: TRBJ2-3
v_call: TRBV3-1/TRBV3-2
cdr3_aa: CASSQDLTSGGTDTQYF
cdr3_nt: TGTGCCAGCAGCCAAGATCTCACTAGCGGGGGCACAGATACGCAGTATTTT

d_call: TRBD1
clone_size: once
j_call: TRBJ1-6
v_call: TRBV4-3
cdr3_aa: CASSQGQGFAPLHF
cdr3_nt: TGCGCCAGCAGCCAGGGACAGGGATTTGCACCCCTCCACTTT